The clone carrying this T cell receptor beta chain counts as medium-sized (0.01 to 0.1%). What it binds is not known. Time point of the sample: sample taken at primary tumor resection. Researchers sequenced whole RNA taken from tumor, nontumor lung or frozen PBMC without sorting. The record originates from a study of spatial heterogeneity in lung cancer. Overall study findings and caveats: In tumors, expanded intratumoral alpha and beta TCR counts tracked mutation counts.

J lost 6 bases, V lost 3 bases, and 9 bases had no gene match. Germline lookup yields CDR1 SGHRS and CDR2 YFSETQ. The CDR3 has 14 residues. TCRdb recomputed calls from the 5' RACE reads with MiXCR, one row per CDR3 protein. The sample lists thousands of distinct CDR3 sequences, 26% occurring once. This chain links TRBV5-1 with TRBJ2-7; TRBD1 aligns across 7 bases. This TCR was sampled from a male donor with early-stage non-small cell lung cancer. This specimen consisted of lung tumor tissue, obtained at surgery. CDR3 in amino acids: CASSWGQPEIEQYF. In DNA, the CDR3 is TGCGCCAGCAGCTGGGGACAGCCGGAGATCGAGCAGTACTTC.